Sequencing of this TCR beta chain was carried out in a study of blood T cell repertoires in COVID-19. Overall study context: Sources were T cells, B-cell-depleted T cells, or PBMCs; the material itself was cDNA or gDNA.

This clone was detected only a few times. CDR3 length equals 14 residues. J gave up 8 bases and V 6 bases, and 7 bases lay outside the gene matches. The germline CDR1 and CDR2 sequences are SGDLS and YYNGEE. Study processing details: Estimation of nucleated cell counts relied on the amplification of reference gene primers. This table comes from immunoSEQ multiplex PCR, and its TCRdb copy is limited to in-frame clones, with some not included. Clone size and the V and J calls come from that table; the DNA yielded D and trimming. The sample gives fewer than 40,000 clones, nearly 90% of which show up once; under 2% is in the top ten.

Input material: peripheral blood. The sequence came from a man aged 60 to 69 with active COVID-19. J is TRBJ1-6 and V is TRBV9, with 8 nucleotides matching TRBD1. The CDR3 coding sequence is TGTGCCAGCAACCAGGGGGCAGCAGATTCACCCCTCCACTTT. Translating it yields CASNQGAADSPLHF.